These 25 T cell receptor beta chains were sequenced from one sample in a study of Ad26.COV2.S vaccination and SARS-CoV-2 variants. The data were produced by immunoSEQ multiplex PCR, yet TCRdb's version contains in-frame clones alone and is incomplete. The sample contains over 400,000 clones, 92% of which appear only once. The treatment denotes: around 19 received Ad26.COV2.S at low or high dose, single or two shots; five or six received placebo; per-sample allocation not given. Day 63 following the first vaccine or placebo injection was when the samples were taken. The material was peripheral blood, obtained in a trial of Ad26.COV2.S vaccine versus placebo. The source of these receptors is a person aged 18-60 years who received the Ad26.COV2.S COVID-19 vaccine or a placebo.

This chain uses TRBV7-2 with TRBJ2-3; unclear D gene. Trimming shortened V by 5 bases and J by 3 bases, and 18 bases separated the two germline ends. Germline assignment: CDR1 SGHTA and CDR2 FQGNSA. The CDR3 runs 16 residues. The CDR3 spells CASSPVSRQQTDTQYF. The CDR3 DNA sequence: TGTGCCAGCAGCCCGGTCTCGAGGCAACAGACAGATACGCAGTATTTT. Drawing the rest from reference TRBV7-2 and TRBJ2-3, the complete variable domain is GAGVSQSPSNKVTEKGKDVELRCDPISGHTALYWYRQSLGQGLEFLIYFQGNSAPDKSGLPSDRFSAERTGGSVSTLTIQRTQQEDSAVYLCASSPVSRQQTDTQYFGPGTRLTVL.

The chain carries TRBV29-1 and TRBJ1-2; 7 bases match TRBD1. The CDR3 has 13 residues. Trimming took 6 bases from V and 5 from J; bases not matched to a gene: 9. Germline lookup yields CDR1 SQVTM and CDR2 ANQGSEA. Here the CDR3 reads CSVRGTDIYGYTF. The CDR3 region has the DNA TGCAGCGTCCGGGGGACAGACATATATGGCTACACCTTC. Based on the CDR3 plus reference TRBV29-1 and TRBJ1-2, the full variable domain is SAVISQKPSRDICQRGTSLTIQCQVDSQVTMMFWYRQQPGQSLTLIATANQGSEATYESGFVIDKFPISRPNLTFSTLTVSNMSPEDSSIYLCSVRGTDIYGYTFGSGTRLTVV.

Of note for this clone: Within the sample, other DNA sequences also encode this same CDR3. V gene TRBV7-2 combines with J gene TRBJ2-5; D is uncertain. Trimming shortened V by 1 base and J by 5 bases, and 5 bases separated the two germline ends. CDR1 is SGHTA and CDR2 is FQGNSA in the germline V gene. The CDR3 sequence is 12 residues long. CDR3 region: CASSLVLETQYF. CDR3 nucleotide sequence: TGTGCCAGCAGCTTAGTTCTTGAGACCCAGTACTTC.

The chain employs TRBV11-3 and TRBJ1-6; the D is unclear. Germline lookup yields CDR1 SGHNT and CDR2 YENEEA. Trimming cost V 4 bases and J 9 bases, with 10 bases left between them. The CDR3 is 13 residues long. CDR3 sequence (DNA): TGTGCCAGCAGCTACCTAACGGGTTCACCCCTCCACTTT. Amino acids: CASSYLTGSPLHF.

The V gene is TRBV5-4, the J gene TRBJ2-2; 8 bases agree with TRBD1. Germline CDR1 reads SGHNT; CDR2 reads YYREEE (reference sequence). Trimming took 4 bases from V and 0 from J; bases not matched to a gene: 11. The CDR3 runs 18 residues. The CDR3 region is CASSPLGQGAANTGELFF. The CDR3 coding sequence is TGTGCCAGCAGCCCACTGGGCCAGGGGGCCGCGAACACCGGGGAGCTGTTTTTT.

The chain carries TRBV11-2 and TRBJ2-5; D is perhaps TRBD2 (6 bases). The germline V gene encodes CDR1 SGHAT and CDR2 FQNNGV. V was trimmed by 1 base and J by 3 bases, leaving 9 bases between them. CDR3 length: 14 residues. The CDR3 here is CASSLGWREETQYF. CDR3 nucleotides: TGTGCCAGCAGCTTAGGGTGGAGGGAAGAGACCCAGTACTTC.

Worth noting for this clone: A junction end diverges from the germline sequence, so it may reflect a read error. The V and J genes are TRBV24-1 and TRBJ1-1, with 10 bases lining up with TRBD1. The CDR3 spans 10 residues. Germline lookup yields CDR1 KGHDR and CDR2 SFDVKD. CDR3 nucleotide sequence: TGCGGACAGGGGGGAACTGAAGCTTTCTTT. Encoded protein: CGQGGTEAFF.

This chain connects TRBV28 to TRBJ1-2; D unclear. The CDR3 has 13 amino acids. Trimming removed 3 bases from V and 5 bases from J, with 10 bases in between. The V gene's germline CDR1 is MDHEN and CDR2 SYDVKM. The CDR3 reads CASSFTWAYGYTF. CDR3 in DNA: TGTGCCAGCAGTTTCACCTGGGCATATGGCTACACCTTC.

The rearrangement uses TRBV27 and TRBJ2-3; 8 bases are a match to TRBD2. The J segment lost 1 base and the V segment lost 2 bases, leaving 5 bases of the junction unmatched. There are 16 residues in the CDR3. Germline V gene lookup returns CDR1 MNHEY and CDR2 SMNVEV (reference sequence). The CDR3 protein is CASSLSGRGGTDTQYF. The CDR3 coding sequence is TGTGCCAGCAGTTTAAGCGGGCGGGGGGGCACAGATACGCAGTATTTT.

This chain uses TRBV6-5 with TRBJ1-5; D might be TRBD1 (5 bases). The CDR3 extends over 13 amino acids. Trimming cost V 5 bases and J 4 bases, with 9 bases left between them. Germline CDR1 and CDR2: MNHEY and SVGAGI. DNA of the CDR3: TGTGCCAGCAGTCCGACAGAAAATCAGCCCCAGCATTTT. It specifies CASSPTENQPQHF.

The chain employs TRBV5-1 and TRBJ1-3, with D possibly TRBD1 on 5 matching bases. In germline, CDR1 is SGHRS, CDR2 YFSETQ. V was pared by 4 bases and J by 2 bases, with 16 bases between. The CDR3 is 16 amino acids. This chain's CDR3 is CASSILTDWAGNTIYF. CDR3 nucleotides: TGCGCCAGCAGCATCCTGACAGATTGGGCTGGAAACACCATATATTTT. The variable domain in full, completed from reference TRBV5-1 and TRBJ1-3, reads KAGVTQTPRYLIKTRGQQVTLSCSPISGHRSVSWYQQTPGQGLQFLFEYFSETQRNKGNFPGRFSGRQFSNSRSEMNVSTLELGDSALYLCASSILTDWAGNTIYFGEGSWLTVV.

As to this clone: A read error may be the cause here, since a much bigger clone is one base away. The rearrangement joins TRBV12-3 or TRBV12-4 to TRBJ2-7; D call uncertain. V lost 5 bases to trimming and J lost 0 bases, with 2 bases between them. CDR3 length: 11 residues. CDR3 amino acids: CASSDSYEQYF. In nucleotides, the CDR3 is TGTGCCAGCAGTGACTCCTACGAGCAGTACTTC.

With respect to this clone: Other DNA variants within this sample encode the same CDR3. This sequence joins TRBV19 and TRBJ2-7; D unclear. The germline V gene encodes CDR1 LNHDA and CDR2 SQIVND (reference sequence). The CDR3 has 14 residues. V lost 1 base, J lost 2 bases, and 9 bases lay in between. The CDR3: CASSIVGRTYEQYF. In DNA, the CDR3 is TGTGCCAGTAGTATAGTTGGCAGAACCTACGAGCAGTACTTC.

The CDR3 sequence is CASATGTSGTDTQYF. The CDR3 nucleotides are TGCGCCAGCGCAACCGGGACTAGCGGCACAGATACGCAGTATTTT. The chain has TRBV10-1 and TRBJ2-3, with 10 positions matching TRBD2. Germline V gene sequence: CDR1 WNHNN, CDR2 SYGVQD (reference sequence). CDR3 length equals 15 residues. V dropped 8 bases and J dropped 1; count of bases not matched to a gene: 6.

In DNA form, the CDR3 reads TGTGCCAGCTCACCTCGGACAGACAATATCTATGGCTACACCTTC. It is translated as CASSPRTDNIYGYTF. The chain joins TRBV18 to TRBJ1-2; perhaps TRBD1 as D (6 bases). CDR3 length: 15 residues. V was trimmed by 3 bases and J by 4 bases, leaving 15 bases between them. Germline assignment: CDR1 KGHSH and CDR2 LQKENI.

The J gene is TRBJ1-1, the V gene TRBV21-1. TRBV21-1 is shown as a pseudogene. The CDR3 sequence is 15 residues long. This CDR3 reads CASSKDVKVNTEAFF. The CDR3 nucleotides read TGTGCCAGCAGCAAAGATGTCAAGGTGAACACTGAAGCTTTCTTT.

The DNA of the CDR3 is TGTGCCAGCAGCGGGACAGGGGCCGACTACACCTTC. It codes for CASSGTGADYTF. The V and J genes are TRBV12-3 or TRBV12-4 and TRBJ1-2; 10 bases are a match to TRBD1. The CDR3 is 12 amino acids. J gave up 10 bases and V 6 bases, and 5 bases lay outside the gene matches.

The V call is TRBV11-2, the J call TRBJ2-1; D may be TRBD1 (6 bases). The CDR3 runs to 16 residues. Germline-derived CDR1 and CDR2 are SGHAT and FQNNGV. V lost 2 bases and J 1 base, leaving 12 bases between the germline ends. The CDR3 loop is CASSLPQRGSYNEQFF. The CDR3 nucleotides read TGTGCCAGCAGCTTACCCCAAAGGGGGTCCTACAATGAGCAGTTCTTC.

This chain joins TRBV21-1 and TRBJ1-1. TRBV21-1 is a recognized pseudogene. The CDR3 has 15 amino acids. DNA of the CDR3: TGTGCCAGCAGCAAAGAATGGTCGGGAAACACTGAAGCTTTCTTT. Its translation is CASSKEWSGNTEAFF.

This clone was seen a single time. The rearrangement uses TRBV29-1 and TRBJ2-7, with 7 bases identical to TRBD1. After removal of 0 bases from V and 3 bases from J, the junction contained 2 bases not matched to a gene. The CDR3 extends over 13 amino acids. Germline values: CDR1 SQVTM, CDR2 ANQGSEA. CDR3 in amino acids: CSVEERQGYEQYF. The CDR3 region has the DNA TGCAGCGTTGAAGAGAGACAGGGCTACGAGCAGTACTTC.

The chain uses TRBV5-1 and TRBJ2-3; no clear D. The germline V gene has CDR1 SGHRS and CDR2 YFSETQ. With 5 bases removed from V and 2 bases from J, the gap between germline ends came to 12 bases. The CDR3 runs to 14 residues. The CDR3 reads CASRRTPLTDTQYF. For the CDR3, the DNA is TGCGCCAGCAGAAGGACCCCCCTCACAGATACGCAGTATTTT.

The sample holds one count of this clone. V usage is TRBV2 and J usage is TRBJ1-1; tentatively, D is TRBD1 (5 bases). With 6 bases removed from V and 0 bases from J, the gap between germline ends came to 11 bases. Germline V gives CDR1 SNHLY, CDR2 FYNNEI. This CDR3 region has 14 residues. The CDR3 protein is CASRGDRLNTEAFF. The DNA for the CDR3 is TGTGCCAGCAGGGGGGACCGACTGAACACTGAAGCTTTCTTT.

This clone was observed a single time. The V gene is TRBV11-2, the J gene TRBJ2-3; maybe TRBD2 (6 bases). Trimming took 8 bases from V and 4 from J, leaving 19 bases between them. The CDR3 consists of 15 residues. Germline CDR1 is SGHAT and CDR2 is FQNNGV. The CDR3 spells CASGIGTSRADTQYF. CDR3 nucleotide sequence: TGTGCCAGCGGAATAGGTACTAGCAGGGCAGATACGCAGTATTTT.

The rearrangement joins TRBV5-4 to TRBJ2-5; D perhaps matches TRBD2 (7 bases). The CDR3 covers 15 residues. V shed 0 bases and J shed 5 bases, with 14 bases lying between them. The V gene's germline CDR1 is SGHNT and CDR2 YYREEE (reference sequence). This CDR3 is CASSLEQGGRETQYF. The CDR3 DNA reads as TGTGCCAGCAGCTTGGAACAGGGAGGGCGGGAGACCCAGTACTTC. Together with reference TRBV5-4 and TRBJ2-5, the CDR3 gives the full variable domain: ETGVTQSPTHLIKTRGQQVTLRCSSQSGHNTVSWYQQALGQGPQFIFQYYREEENGRGNFPPRFSGLQFPNYSSELNVNALELDDSALYLCASSLEQGGRETQYFGPGTRLLVL.

This chain links TRBV19 with TRBJ2-1; D may be TRBD1 or TRBD2 (5 bases each). Germline CDR1 reads LNHDA; CDR2 reads SQIVND (reference sequence). This CDR3 is built from 13 residues. The V gene lost 6 bases and the J gene lost 9 bases, with 15 bases spanning the gap. This chain's CDR3 is CASRTGTTSEQFF. The CDR3 nucleotides read TGTGCCAGTAGAACCGGGACGACCTCTGAGCAGTTCTTC.